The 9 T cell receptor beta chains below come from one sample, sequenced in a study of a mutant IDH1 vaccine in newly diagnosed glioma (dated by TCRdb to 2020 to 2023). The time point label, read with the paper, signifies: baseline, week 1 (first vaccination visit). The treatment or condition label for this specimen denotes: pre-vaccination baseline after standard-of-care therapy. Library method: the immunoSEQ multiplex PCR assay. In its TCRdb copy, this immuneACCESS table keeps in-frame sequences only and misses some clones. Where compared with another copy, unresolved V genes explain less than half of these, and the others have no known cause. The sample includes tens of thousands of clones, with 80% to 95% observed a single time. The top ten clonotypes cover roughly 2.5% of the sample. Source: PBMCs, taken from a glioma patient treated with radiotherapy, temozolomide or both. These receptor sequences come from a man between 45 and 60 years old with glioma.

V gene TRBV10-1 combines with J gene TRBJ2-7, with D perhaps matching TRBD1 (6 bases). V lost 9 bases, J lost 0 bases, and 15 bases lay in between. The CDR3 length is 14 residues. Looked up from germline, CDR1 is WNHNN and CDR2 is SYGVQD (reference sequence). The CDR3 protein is CARNRANYSYEQYF. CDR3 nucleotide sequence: TGCGCCAGGAACAGGGCCAACTACTCCTACGAGCAGTACTTC.

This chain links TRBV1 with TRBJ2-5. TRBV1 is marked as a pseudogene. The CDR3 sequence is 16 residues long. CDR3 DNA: TGCACCAGCAGCCAAGGAGGGCTCAGGGCAGGAGAGACCCAGTACTTC. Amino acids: CTSSQGGLRAGETQYF.

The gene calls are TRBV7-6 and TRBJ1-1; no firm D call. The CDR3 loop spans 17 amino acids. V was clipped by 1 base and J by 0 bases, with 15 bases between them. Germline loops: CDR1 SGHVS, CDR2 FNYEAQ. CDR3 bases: TGTGCCAGCAGCTTAGGGGTTGCGGTGGGTATGAACACTGAAGCTTTCTTT. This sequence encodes CASSLGVAVGMNTEAFF.

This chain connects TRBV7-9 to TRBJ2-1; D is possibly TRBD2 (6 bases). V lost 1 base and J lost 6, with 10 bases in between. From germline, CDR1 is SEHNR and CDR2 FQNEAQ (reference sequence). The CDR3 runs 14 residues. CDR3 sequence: CASSLVGGANEQFF. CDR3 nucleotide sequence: TGTGCCAGCAGCTTAGTTGGAGGGGCCAATGAGCAGTTCTTC.

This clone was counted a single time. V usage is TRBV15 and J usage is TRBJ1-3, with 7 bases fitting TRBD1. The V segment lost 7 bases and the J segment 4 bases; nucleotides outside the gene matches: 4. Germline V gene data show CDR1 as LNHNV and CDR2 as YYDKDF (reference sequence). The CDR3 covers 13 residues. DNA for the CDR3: TGTGCCACCACCCCGGACAGGGGAAACACCATATATTTT. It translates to CATTPDRGNTIYF.

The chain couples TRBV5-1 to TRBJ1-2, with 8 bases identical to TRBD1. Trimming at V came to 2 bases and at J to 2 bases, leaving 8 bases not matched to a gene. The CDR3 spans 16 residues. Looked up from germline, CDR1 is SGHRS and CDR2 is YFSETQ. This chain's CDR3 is CASSLGTGQRNYGYTF. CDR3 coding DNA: TGCGCCAGCAGCTTAGGGACAGGCCAAAGGAACTATGGCTACACCTTC.

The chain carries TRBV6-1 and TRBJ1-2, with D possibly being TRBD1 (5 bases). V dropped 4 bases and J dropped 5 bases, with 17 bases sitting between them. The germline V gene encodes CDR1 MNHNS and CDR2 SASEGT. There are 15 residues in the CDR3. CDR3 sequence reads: CASSARTGTQYGYTF. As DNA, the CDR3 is TGTGCCAGCAGTGCGCGGACCGGGACCCAGTATGGCTACACCTTC.

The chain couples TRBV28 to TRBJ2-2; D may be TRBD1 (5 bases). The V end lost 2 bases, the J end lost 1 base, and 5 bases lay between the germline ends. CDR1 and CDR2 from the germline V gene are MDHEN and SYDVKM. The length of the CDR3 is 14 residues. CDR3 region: CASSLQGNTGELFF. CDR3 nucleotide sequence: TGTGCCAGCAGTTTACAGGGGAACACCGGGGAGCTGTTTTTT. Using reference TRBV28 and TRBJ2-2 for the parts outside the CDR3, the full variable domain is DVKVTQSSRYLVKRTGEKVFLECVQDMDHENMFWYRQDPGLGLRLIYFSYDVKMKEKGDIPEGYSVSREKKERFSLILESASTNQTSMYLCASSLQGNTGELFFGEGSRLTVL.

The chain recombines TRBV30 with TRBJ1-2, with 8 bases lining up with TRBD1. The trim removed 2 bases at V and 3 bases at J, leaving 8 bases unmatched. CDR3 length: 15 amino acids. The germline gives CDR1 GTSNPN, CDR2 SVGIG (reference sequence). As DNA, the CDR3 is TGTGCCTGGAGTCTTCCCAGGGGGCTCGACTATGGCTACACCTTC. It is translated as CAWSLPRGLDYGYTF.